This T cell receptor beta chain is drawn from a study of T-cell reconstitution after alpha-beta-depleted transplantation in children (TCRdb year 2016). About the full investigation: The study quantitatively tracked T-cell immune reconstitution after TCRalphabeta/CD19-depleted allogeneic hematopoietic cell transplantation in children using TCR repertoire profiling.

Library prep was done by PCR. The sequencer listed for this sample is Illumina HiSeq 2500. To normalize quantification of the TCRbeta repertoire, the TCR libraries were built with molecular barcoding that relied on unique molecular identifiers. TCRdb reran the public reads through fastp at Q25 and MiXCR, keeping productive beta chains. Every CDR3 protein is listed once, alongside the most common genes and DNA of its rows. Here the sample has approximately 350,000 distinct CDR3 sequences; around a tenth occur a single time. The top ten constitute under 3% of the sample. Only a few counts were recorded for this clonotype. The antigen this receptor binds is unknown. No qualities accompany the bases; no much larger clone lies one base away. The source is a human donor who donated a stem cell graft to a child with acute lymphoblastic leukemia. The material was PBMCs from the stem cell graft donor, obtained from the stem cell graft.

The CDR3 region has the sequence CAWSVGQENSPLHF. The nucleotide sequence is TGTGCCTGGAGTGTAGGACAGGAGAATTCACCCCTCCACTTT. The rearranged chain carries TRBV30 and TRBJ1-6; 7 junctional bases match TRBD1. The CDR3 runs 14 residues from the cysteine to the phenylalanine. Only CDR3 DNA is held: 42 bases, read in frame from base 1. Germline trimming: 0 bases from V, 7 bases from J; junction bases outside gene matches: 3. The CDR1 and CDR2 encoded by the germline V gene (reference sequence) are GTSNPN and SVGIG.